The source of this T cell receptor (beta chain) is a study of regulatory T cells in long-lasting Graves disease. Across the study: Over-5-year antithyroid drug use with positive TSH receptor antibodies defined persistent Graves' disease in the study.

For this clonotype: Antigen specificity is unknown.

General observations from the study: TCR diversity was lower in persistent Graves' patients (versus newly diagnosed ones).

Assembly of TCR beta libraries relied on iRepertoire HTBI primers together with Arm-PCR of CDR3 regions. TCRdb ran MiXCR on the multiplex PCR reads and lists one entry per CDR3 protein. The data show approximately 690,000 distinct CDR3 sequences, approximately 29% seen once. Described time point: persistent/refractory GD, antithyroid drugs over 5 years with positive TRAb. The TCR library was prepared using RNA isolated from PBMCs. The CDR3 loop spans 16 amino acids. The germline V gene has CDR1 SGHNT and CDR2 YYREEE (reference sequence). The V and J ends lost 4 bases and 0 bases respectively, with 16 bases between them.

Sequenced here: peripheral blood mononuclear cells (PBMCs), sampled when the disease was refractory, from a patient treated with antithyroid drugs. This sequence was found in a female donor with Graves disease. J is TRBJ1-1 and V is TRBV5-4; a possible D gene is TRBD1 (6 bases). CDR3 nucleotide sequence: TGTGCCAGCAGCCCTACAGGGACGCGGATGAACACTGAAGCTTTCTTT. This translates into CASSPTGTRMNTEAFF.